This entry concerns a single TCR beta chain. Both 60 Vbeta primers and 13 Jbeta primers went into the PCR. Produced via immunoSEQ multiplex PCR; TCRdb's table is partial and in-frame only. The sample is made up of 100,000 or so clones, and the top ten hold about 0.59% of it. The sample belongs to a study of cytomegalovirus exposure and HLA in healthy donors. Looking at the study overall: Genotyping showed roughly 76% of 398 donors falling in the Caucasian-associated ancestry cluster.

The V and J ends lost 0 bases and 8 bases respectively, with 10 bases between them. This CDR3 comprises 13 residues. Germline CDR1 is GTSNPN and CDR2 is SVGIG (reference sequence). The gene calls are TRBV30 and TRBJ2-2, with D uncertain. The TCR originated in a man in his fifties in good health and CMV-seronegative. The sample taken for sequencing was PBMCs. For the CDR3, the DNA is TGTGCCTGGAGTGTTGGGCCAGAAGGGGAGCTGTTTTTT. Its translation is CAWSVGPEGELFF.